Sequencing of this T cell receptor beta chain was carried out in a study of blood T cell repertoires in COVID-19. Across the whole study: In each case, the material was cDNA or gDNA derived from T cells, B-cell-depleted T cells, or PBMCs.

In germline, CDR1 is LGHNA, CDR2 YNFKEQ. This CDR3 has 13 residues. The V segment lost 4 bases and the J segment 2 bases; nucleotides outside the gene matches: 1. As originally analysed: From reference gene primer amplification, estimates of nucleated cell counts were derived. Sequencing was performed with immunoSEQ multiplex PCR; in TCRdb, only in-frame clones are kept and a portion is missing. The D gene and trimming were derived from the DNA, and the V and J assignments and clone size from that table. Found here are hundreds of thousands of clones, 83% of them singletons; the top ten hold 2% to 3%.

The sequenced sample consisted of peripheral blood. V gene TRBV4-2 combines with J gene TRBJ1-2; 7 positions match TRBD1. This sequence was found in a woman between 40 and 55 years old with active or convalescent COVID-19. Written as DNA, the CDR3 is TGTGCCAGCAGCCGGGACAGAAACTATGGCTACACCTTC. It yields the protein CASSRDRNYGYTF.